What follows are 13 T cell receptor beta chains derived from one specimen sequenced in a study of beta chain features in type 1 diabetes. The authors reverse transcribed all of the isolated RNA, so sequencing captured expressed TCRB transcripts. Only in-frame clones appear in the TCRdb table, and some are missing; sequencing was by immunoSEQ multiplex PCR. The sample shows just over 600,000 clones, roughly a sixth of them seen only once. Sequencing was performed on naive CD4+ T cells from blood. Receptors were obtained from a man between 18 and 35 years old in good health.

The J gene is TRBJ2-7, the V gene TRBV28; D perhaps matches TRBD2 (5 bases). Germline V gives CDR1 MDHEN, CDR2 SYDVKM. The V gene lost 6 bases and the J gene lost 5 bases, with 14 bases spanning the gap. The CDR3 spans 13 residues. The CDR3 coding sequence is TGTGCCAGCAGAAGTATGGTGAGGGACGAGCAGTACTTC. It encodes CASRSMVRDEQYF.

The chain carries TRBV28 and TRBJ2-7; 9 bases map to TRBD1. The germline CDR1 and CDR2 sequences are MDHEN and SYDVKM. The CDR3 extends over 14 amino acids. The V gene end was trimmed by 5 bases and the J gene end by 3 bases; junction bases not matched to a gene: 5. CDR3 DNA: TGTGCCAGCAGTGCAGGGACAGGGATCTACGAGCAGTACTTC. It specifies CASSAGTGIYEQYF.

This chain joins TRBV28 and TRBJ1-5; D may be TRBD1 (5 bases). CDR1 MDHEN and CDR2 SYDVKM come from the germline V gene. Trimming left V 3 bases short and J 5 bases short, with 14 bases between. The CDR3 is 15 amino acids. The CDR3: CASSLPPGLYQPQHF. The CDR3 DNA is TGTGCCAGCAGTTTGCCCCCAGGGCTTTATCAGCCCCAGCATTTT.

This clone turned up a few times. The chain combines TRBV2 with TRBJ1-5, with a tentative D call TRBD1 (6 bases). CDR3 size: 15 residues. CDR1 and CDR2 (germline): SNHLY, FYNNEI. Trimming removed 5 bases from V and 4 bases from J, with 15 bases in between. The CDR3 loop reads CASSQDQGSNQPQHF. The CDR3 nucleotides read TGTGCCAGCAGTCAAGACCAGGGGTCTAATCAGCCCCAGCATTTT.

This clone was found a few times. The chain combines TRBV14 with TRBJ2-2; D remains ambiguous. Trimming cost V 1 base and J 0 bases, with 9 bases left between them. The CDR3 runs 16 residues. Germline V CDR1 and CDR2: SGHDN, FVKESK. The CDR3 region has the DNA TGTGCCAGCAGCCAAGGTATCCAGGCGAACACCGGGGAGCTGTTTTTT. As protein: CASSQGIQANTGELFF.

The chain couples TRBV29-1 to TRBJ2-7, with D uncertain. The CDR3 sequence is 13 residues long. V lost 3 bases, J lost 2 bases, and 11 bases lay in between. CDR1 and CDR2 (germline): SQVTM, ANQGSEA. This CDR3 is CSVELIEPYEQYF. As DNA, the CDR3 is TGCAGCGTTGAGTTAATTGAGCCCTACGAGCAGTACTTC.

On this clone itself: The same CDR3 is also encoded by other DNA sequences in this sample. The chain joins TRBV28 to TRBJ2-1; 7 nucleotides agree with TRBD1. The CDR3 is 11 amino acids. The germline CDR1 and CDR2 sequences are MDHEN and SYDVKM. The V segment lost 6 bases and the J segment 7 bases; nucleotides outside the gene matches: 0. CDR3 residues: CASSRGNEQFF. CDR3 in DNA: TGTGCCAGCAGCAGGGGGAATGAGCAGTTCTTC.

About this clone: A much larger clone lies one base from this, so it may be a read error. The chain joins TRBV11-2 to TRBJ2-5; D gene ambiguous. The DNA end is more similar to TRBJ2-7, so the J call may be wrong. The CDR3 is 11 residues long. CDR1 and CDR2 (germline): SGHAT, FQNNGV. CDR3 loop: CASSVSYEQYF. The CDR3 nucleotides read TGTGCCAGCAGCGTTTCCTACGAGCAGTACTTC.

V usage is TRBV9 and J usage is TRBJ1-2, with TRBD1 as a possible D gene (6 bases). This CDR3 has 15 amino acids. Trimming removed 0 bases from V and 7 bases from J, with 16 bases in between. CDR1 and CDR2 (germline): SGDLS, YYNGEE. The CDR3 region has the DNA TGTGCCAGCAGCGTAGCTCCACAGGGAGGGGGTGGCTACACCTTC. Amino acid sequence: CASSVAPQGGGGYTF.

This clone was seen a handful of times. The chain couples TRBV28 to TRBJ2-5; no firm D call. The CDR3 loop spans 13 amino acids. The germline gives CDR1 MDHEN, CDR2 SYDVKM. V was clipped by 6 bases and J by 2 bases, with 10 bases between them. The CDR3 sequence: CASRGAAQETQYF. In nucleotides, the CDR3 is TGTGCCAGCAGGGGCGCAGCACAAGAGACCCAGTACTTC.

This clone was seen a few times. The genes are TRBV18 and TRBJ2-1, with 11 nucleotides matching TRBD2. The CDR3 covers 15 residues. CDR1 is KGHSH, CDR2 LQKENI, per germline. Trimming took 2 bases from V and 9 from J; bases not matched to a gene: 6. This chain's CDR3 is CASSPTSGRSGEQFF. The CDR3, as DNA: TGTGCCAGCTCACCAACTAGCGGGAGATCCGGTGAGCAGTTCTTC.

This clone was detected a few times. The rearrangement links TRBV6-5 to TRBJ2-6; the match to TRBD1 covers 8 bases. After removal of 7 bases from V and 2 bases from J, the junction contained 4 bases not matched to a gene. This CDR3 contains 15 residues. CDR1 is MNHEY and CDR2 is SVGAGI in the germline V gene. CDR3 protein: CASIPGGAGANVLTF. The CDR3 DNA reads as TGTGCCAGCATCCCAGGGGGCGCTGGGGCCAACGTCCTGACTTTC.

The chain combines TRBV7-8 with TRBJ2-2; weak D call: TRBD1 (6 bases). The V end was cut by 5 bases, the J end by 4 bases, with 14 bases between. Looked up from germline, CDR1 is SGHVS and CDR2 is FQNEAQ. The CDR3 totals 15 residues. The CDR3 coding sequence is TGTGCCAGCAGCCCCCGTGGGACATCCACCGGGGAGCTGTTTTTT. Translated, it gives CASSPRGTSTGELFF.